One and the same sample provided the 23 T cell receptor beta chains below, sequenced in a study of blood T cell repertoires in COVID-19. Assay used: immunoSEQ multiplex PCR; TCRdb lists only in-frame clones, some missing. The table has 150,000 to 200,000 clones, 84% seen once. The sequencing input was PBMCs or T cells enriched from blood (not recorded which). The receptors originated from a man between 45 and 60 years old who had recovered from COVID-19.

V gene TRBV7-2 combines with J gene TRBJ2-4; 13 nucleotides line up with TRBD2. Germline V gene lookup returns CDR1 SGHTA and CDR2 FQGNSA. CDR3 length: 17 residues. V lost 6 bases, J lost 7 bases, and 12 bases stayed unmatched. The CDR3 spells CASRSRLAGGRVNIQYF. CDR3 nucleotide sequence: TGTGCCAGCAGGTCGAGACTAGCGGGGGGACGGGTGAACATTCAGTACTTC.

CDR3 nucleotides: TGTGCCAGCAGTTTTGGGCGGGGCACCTACAATGAGCAGTTCTTC. Translated: CASSFGRGTYNEQFF. The chain uses TRBV3-1 (or the pseudogene TRBV3-2) and TRBJ2-1; possible D gene TRBD2, 6 bases. V lost 6 bases and J 2 bases, leaving 14 bases between the germline ends. The germline CDR1 and CDR2 sequences are LGHDT and YNNKEL (reference sequence). The CDR3 runs to 15 residues.

This clone was seen once. The V gene is TRBV5-5, the J gene TRBJ1-4; a possible D gene is TRBD1 (5 bases). The germline V gene encodes CDR1 SGHKS and CDR2 YYEKEE (reference sequence). This CDR3 comprises 15 residues. The ends were cut back, 1 base at V and 3 bases at J, with 10 bases in the middle. CDR3 nucleotide sequence: TGTGCCAGCAGCTTGAACAGGCCACCTAATGAAAAACTGTTTTTT. It specifies CASSLNRPPNEKLFF.

V and J are TRBV2 and TRBJ1-2; the D gene is possibly TRBD1 (5 bases). Trimming removed 6 bases at V and 0 bases at J, with 11 bases between. The CDR3 loop spans 14 amino acids. Germline assignment: CDR1 SNHLY and CDR2 FYNNEI. CDR3 loop: CASRLTATNYGYTF. DNA for the CDR3: TGTGCCAGCAGGTTGACAGCGACTAACTATGGCTACACCTTC. Looking up the rest from reference TRBV2 and TRBJ1-2 gives the full variable domain: EPEVTQTPSHQVTQMGQEVILRCVPISNHLYFYWYRQILGQKVEFLVSFYNNEISEKSEIFDDQFSVERPDGSNFTLKIRSTKLEDSAMYFCASRLTATNYGYTFGSGTRLTVV.

This clone has just one count. CDR3 in amino acids: CSVEPRGAYGYTF. CDR3 DNA sequence: TGCAGCGTTGAACCCCGGGGGGCCTATGGCTACACCTTC. The chain uses TRBV29-1 and TRBJ1-2, with D possibly being TRBD1 (6 bases). Germline V gene lookup returns CDR1 SQVTM and CDR2 ANQGSEA. There are 13 residues in the CDR3. Trimming removed 2 bases from V and 4 bases from J, with 11 bases in between.

The chain uses TRBV14 and TRBJ2-7, with D possibly matching TRBD1 (6 bases). This CDR3 is 14 amino acids long. Germline V lookup: CDR1 SGHDN, CDR2 FVKESK. With 6 bases removed from V and 1 base from J, the gap between germline ends came to 13 bases. For the CDR3, the DNA is TGTGCCAGCAGAAGGGGAACAGGGTCCTACGAGCAGTACTTC. The encoded protein is CASRRGTGSYEQYF.

This clone occurred a few times. V usage is TRBV10-3 and J usage is TRBJ1-2; D unresolved. From germline, CDR1 is ENHRY and CDR2 SYGVKD. This CDR3 is built from 12 residues. Trimming cost V 3 bases and J 8 bases, with 10 bases left between them. CDR3 in DNA: TGTGCCATCAGTGACCTACAGACGGGCTACACCTTC. Translating gives CAISDLQTGYTF.

This clone was counted between two and nine times. Distinct nucleotide sequences in the sample also encode this CDR3. The chain recombines TRBV5-5 with TRBJ1-5, with 7 bases matching TRBD1. The CDR3 contains 15 residues. The germline V gene has CDR1 SGHKS and CDR2 YYEKEE (reference sequence). Germline trimming cut 2 bases from V and 4 bases from J; bases unmatched to any gene: 6. The chain's CDR3 is CASSFRDRENQPQHF. CDR3 sequence (DNA): TGTGCCAGCAGCTTCCGCGACAGGGAAAATCAGCCCCAGCATTTT.

The V and J genes are TRBV3-1 (or the pseudogene TRBV3-2) and TRBJ1-1; D gene uncertain. The CDR3 is 14 residues long. V gave up 1 base and J gave up 0 bases, with 6 bases separating them. Germline CDR1 LGHDT, CDR2 YNNKEL (reference sequence). The CDR3 DNA follows: TGTGCCAGCAGCCAAGTCTCTCTGAACACTGAAGCTTTCTTT. Translating it yields CASSQVSLNTEAFF.

The chain is built from TRBV24-1 and TRBJ1-5, with D maybe TRBD1 (5 bases). The germline CDR1 and CDR2 sequences are KGHDR and SFDVKD. This CDR3 contains 15 residues. V shed 4 bases and J shed 2 bases, with 11 bases lying between them. CDR3 sequence reads: CATSDTKGGNQPQHF. The CDR3 nucleotides are TGTGCCACCAGTGACACCAAAGGGGGCAATCAGCCCCAGCATTTT.

This clone was seen once. The chain couples TRBV3-1 (or the pseudogene TRBV3-2) to TRBJ2-7, with D possibly TRBD2 on 5 matching bases. CDR3 length: 13 amino acids. Trimming pared 4 bases from V and 4 bases from J, leaving 11 bases between. Germline values: CDR1 LGHDT, CDR2 YNNKEL (reference sequence). The CDR3 DNA reads TGTGCCAGCAGCCCACTAACGGGGTACGAGCAGTACTTC. Protein sequence: CASSPLTGYEQYF.

V and J are TRBV5-6 and TRBJ2-7; TRBD1 matches at 9 bases. Germline CDR1 is SGHDT and CDR2 is YYEEEE. J was trimmed by 6 bases and V by 0 bases; bases with no gene match: 7. The CDR3 totals 15 residues. The CDR3 loop is CASSLGDRESLEQYF. The CDR3 coding sequence is TGTGCCAGCAGCTTGGGGGACAGGGAGAGCCTCGAGCAGTACTTC.

V usage is TRBV10-3 and J usage is TRBJ1-2; weak D call: TRBD1 (5 bases). The CDR3 is 15 amino acids. The V end lost 2 bases, the J end lost 2 bases, and 12 bases lay between the germline ends. CDR1 ENHRY and CDR2 SYGVKD come from the germline V gene. The CDR3 protein is CAISEVGQGNYGYTF. In DNA, the CDR3 is TGTGCCATCAGTGAGGTGGGGCAGGGCAACTATGGCTACACCTTC.

This rearrangement joins TRBV5-8 to TRBJ1-4; unclear D gene. The CDR3 consists of 17 residues. V gave up 1 base and J gave up 0 bases, with 13 bases separating them. CDR1 is SGHTS, CDR2 YDEGEE, per germline. The chain's CDR3 is CASSLFWSVATNEKLFF. DNA of the CDR3: TGTGCCAGCAGCTTGTTTTGGTCAGTCGCAACTAATGAAAAACTGTTTTTT.

The chain links TRBV18 to TRBJ1-1; tentatively, D is TRBD1 (5 bases). Per germline, CDR1 KGHSH and CDR2 LQKENI. Trimming stripped 6 bases from V and 7 bases from J, with 12 bases between. The CDR3 runs 12 residues. CDR3 bases: TGTGCCAGCTCGCAGGCTGACAGTGAAGCTTTCTTT. This encodes CASSQADSEAFF.

The gene calls are TRBV18 and TRBJ1-3; unclear D gene. This CDR3 comprises 16 residues. Germline lookup yields CDR1 KGHSH and CDR2 LQKENI. Trimming took off 2 bases at V and 3 bases at J, with 14 bases between the two ends. The DNA of the CDR3 is TGTGCCAGCTCACCAGTCGACGGGAGCATTGGAAACACCATATATTTT. It is translated as CASSPVDGSIGNTIYF.

V is TRBV14 and J is TRBJ1-4; TRBD1 matches at 7 bases. After removal of 2 bases from V and 5 bases from J, the junction contained 8 bases not matched to a gene. This CDR3 is built from 16 residues. The V gene's germline CDR1 is SGHDN and CDR2 FVKESK. The CDR3, as DNA: TGTGCCAGCAGCCAAAGGCAGGGGGTCTCCAATGAAAAACTGTTTTTT. This encodes CASSQRQGVSNEKLFF.

CDR3 DNA sequence: TGCAGCGTTGATAAAGGGAGGAACACTGAAGCTTTCTTT. Its protein is CSVDKGRNTEAFF. J is TRBJ1-1 and V is TRBV29-1; no clear D gene. Germline V CDR1 and CDR2: SQVTM, ANQGSEA. The germline V and J ends were trimmed by 3 bases and 1 base, with 9 bases remaining between them. The CDR3 is 13 residues long.

This chain uses TRBV10-2 with TRBJ2-3; 12 bases line up with TRBD2. The CDR3 contains 15 residues. Germline-derived CDR1 and CDR2 are WSHSY and SAAADI. J gave up 6 bases and V 6 bases, and 7 bases lay outside the gene matches. The CDR3 region has the DNA TGCGCCAGCAGCCAGACTAGCGGGGGAGTGGATACGCAGTATTTT. Residues: CASSQTSGGVDTQYF.

The chain employs TRBV12-3 or TRBV12-4 and TRBJ1-1; TRBD1 might be the D (6 bases). V lost 5 bases and J 1 base, leaving 8 bases between the germline ends. The CDR3 runs to 13 residues. The CDR3 here is CASSIRGNTEAFF. The CDR3 DNA reads as TGTGCCAGCAGTATCAGGGGGAACACTGAAGCTTTCTTT.

This clone was observed a handful of times. This rearrangement joins TRBV5-1 to TRBJ1-1; D ambiguous. CDR1 is SGHRS and CDR2 is YFSETQ in the germline V gene. Trimming took off 4 bases at V and 1 base at J, with 11 bases between the two ends. The CDR3 is 14 residues long. In DNA form, the CDR3 reads TGCGCCAGCAGCCGAGTGGCGGAGAACACTGAAGCTTTCTTT. Its translation: CASSRVAENTEAFF.

DNA for the CDR3: TGTGCCAGCACCCCCCGGGTAAGGAACACTGAAGCTTTCTTT. Translated: CASTPRVRNTEAFF. The chain couples TRBV11-2 to TRBJ1-1; D gene uncertain. This CDR3 has 14 residues. The germline V gene has CDR1 SGHAT and CDR2 FQNNGV. V was clipped by 7 bases and J by 1 base, with 13 bases between them.

The chain is built from TRBV5-6 and TRBJ2-7; possibly TRBD1 for D (6 bases). Trimming took off 4 bases at V and 3 bases at J, with 11 bases between the two ends. CDR3 length: 13 residues. In germline, CDR1 is SGHDT, CDR2 YYEEEE. CDR3 nucleotides: TGTGCCAGCAGCCTGGACAGTTTCTACGAGCAGTACTTC. Protein product: CASSLDSFYEQYF.